The 2 T cell receptor beta chains reported below all come from one sample, sequenced in a study of T cell responses to AZD1222 COVID-19 vaccine. Assay: immunoSEQ multiplex PCR; the TCRdb copy retains only in-frame clones and omits some. The data contain about 130,000 clones, around 86% of them seen just once; the ten biggest clones take up 20% to 25%. The material was peripheral blood, obtained on day 0 of AZD1222 vaccination. These receptors were obtained from an adult in good health.

The chain is built from TRBV15 and TRBJ2-1; 10 bases map to TRBD2. Germline V gene data show CDR1 as LNHNV and CDR2 as YYDKDF (reference sequence). The CDR3 runs 15 residues. V dropped 8 bases and J dropped 7; count of bases not matched to a gene: 11. CDR3 region: CATVSGGAVENEQFF. DNA of the CDR3: TGTGCCACCGTCAGCGGGGGGGCCGTGGAAAATGAGCAGTTCTTC.

This rearrangement joins TRBV15 to TRBJ2-7, with D possibly TRBD1 on 5 matching bases. This CDR3 is built from 15 residues. Germline V lookup: CDR1 LNHNV, CDR2 YYDKDF (reference sequence). The V gene lost 0 bases and the J gene lost 5 bases, with 14 bases spanning the gap. The CDR3 sequence: CATSRDKGAFNEQYF. The CDR3 DNA reads TGTGCCACCAGCAGAGATAAAGGGGCGTTCAACGAGCAGTACTTC.